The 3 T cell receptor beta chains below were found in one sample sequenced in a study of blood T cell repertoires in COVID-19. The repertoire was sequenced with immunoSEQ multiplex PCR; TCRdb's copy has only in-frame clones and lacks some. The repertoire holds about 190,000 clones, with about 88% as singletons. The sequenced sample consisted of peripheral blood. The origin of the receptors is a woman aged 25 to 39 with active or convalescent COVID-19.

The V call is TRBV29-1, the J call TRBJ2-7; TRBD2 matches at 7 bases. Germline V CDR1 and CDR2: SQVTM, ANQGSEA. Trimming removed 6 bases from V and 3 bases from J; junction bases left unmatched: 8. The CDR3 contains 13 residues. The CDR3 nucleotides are TGCAGCGTCAATAGCGGGTCCAACTACGAGCAGTACTTC. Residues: CSVNSGSNYEQYF.

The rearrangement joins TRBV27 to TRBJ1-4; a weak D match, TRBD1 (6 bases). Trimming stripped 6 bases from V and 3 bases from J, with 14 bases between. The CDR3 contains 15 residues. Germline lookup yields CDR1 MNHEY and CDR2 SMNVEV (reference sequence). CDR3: CASSPRGDANEKLFF. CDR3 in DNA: TGTGCCAGCAGCCCCAGGGGAGATGCTAATGAAAAACTGTTTTTT.

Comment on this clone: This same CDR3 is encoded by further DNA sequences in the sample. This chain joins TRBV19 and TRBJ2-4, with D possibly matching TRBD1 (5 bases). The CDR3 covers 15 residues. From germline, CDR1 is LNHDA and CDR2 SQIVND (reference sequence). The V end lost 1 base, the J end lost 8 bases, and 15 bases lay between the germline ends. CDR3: CASSIGQKGSDIQYF. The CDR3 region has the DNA TGTGCCAGTAGTATAGGTCAAAAGGGGTCGGACATTCAGTACTTC.